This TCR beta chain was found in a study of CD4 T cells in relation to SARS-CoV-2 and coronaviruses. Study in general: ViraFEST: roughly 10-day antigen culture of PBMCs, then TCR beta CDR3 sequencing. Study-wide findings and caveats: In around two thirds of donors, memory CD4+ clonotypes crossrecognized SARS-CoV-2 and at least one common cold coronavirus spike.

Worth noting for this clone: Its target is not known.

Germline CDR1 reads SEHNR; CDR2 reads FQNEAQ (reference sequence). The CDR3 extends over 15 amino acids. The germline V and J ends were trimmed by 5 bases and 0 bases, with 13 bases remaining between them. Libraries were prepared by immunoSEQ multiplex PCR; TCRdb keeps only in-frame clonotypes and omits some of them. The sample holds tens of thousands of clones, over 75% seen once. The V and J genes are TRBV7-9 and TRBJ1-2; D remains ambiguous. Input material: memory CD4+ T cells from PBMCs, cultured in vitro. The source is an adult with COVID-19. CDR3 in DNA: TGTGCCAGCAGCCCCTGGGAGGTCCCTAACTATGGCTACACCTTC. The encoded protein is CASSPWEVPNYGYTF.